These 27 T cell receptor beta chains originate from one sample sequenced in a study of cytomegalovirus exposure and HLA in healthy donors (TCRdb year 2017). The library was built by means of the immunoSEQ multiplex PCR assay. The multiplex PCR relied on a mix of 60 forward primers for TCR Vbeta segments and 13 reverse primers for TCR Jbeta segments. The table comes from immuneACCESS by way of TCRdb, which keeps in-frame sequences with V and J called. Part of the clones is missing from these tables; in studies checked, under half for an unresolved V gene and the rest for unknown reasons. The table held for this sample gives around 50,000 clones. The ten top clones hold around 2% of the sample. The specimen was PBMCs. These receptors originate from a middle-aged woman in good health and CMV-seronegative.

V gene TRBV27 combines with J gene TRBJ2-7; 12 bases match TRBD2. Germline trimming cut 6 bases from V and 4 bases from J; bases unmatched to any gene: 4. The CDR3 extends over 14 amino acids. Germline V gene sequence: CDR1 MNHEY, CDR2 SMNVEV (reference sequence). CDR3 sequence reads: CASSLGLAGYEQYF. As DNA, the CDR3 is TGTGCCAGCAGCCTGGGACTAGCGGGTTACGAGCAGTACTTC.

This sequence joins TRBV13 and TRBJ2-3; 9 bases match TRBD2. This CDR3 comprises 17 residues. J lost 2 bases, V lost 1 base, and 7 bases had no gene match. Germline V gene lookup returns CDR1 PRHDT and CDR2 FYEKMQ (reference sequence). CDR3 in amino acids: CASSLEWAGGPTDTQYF. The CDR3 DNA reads TGTGCCAGCAGCTTAGAATGGGCGGGGGGGCCCACAGATACGCAGTATTTT. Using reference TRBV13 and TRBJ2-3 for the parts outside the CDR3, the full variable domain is AAGVIQSPRHLIKEKRETATLKCYPIPRHDTVYWYQQGPGQDPQFLISFYEKMQSDKGSIPDRFSAQQFSDYHSELNMSSLELGDSALYFCASSLEWAGGPTDTQYFGPGTRLTVL.

The CDR3 DNA reads TGTGCCTGGATCCCACCGGACAAGAACACTGAAGCTTTCTTT. It translates to CAWIPPDKNTEAFF. This chain links TRBV30 with TRBJ1-1; weak D call: TRBD1 (5 bases). Germline V gene lookup returns CDR1 GTSNPN and CDR2 SVGIG (reference sequence). The CDR3 totals 14 residues. V lost 4 bases, J lost 1 base, and 13 bases lay in between. Supplemented by reference TRBV30 and TRBJ1-1, the full variable domain reads SQTIHQWPATLVQPVGSPLSLECTVEGTSNPNLYWYRQAAGRGLQLLFYSVGIGQISSEVPQNLSASRPQDRQFILSSKKLLLSDSGFYLCAWIPPDKNTEAFFGQGTRLTVV.

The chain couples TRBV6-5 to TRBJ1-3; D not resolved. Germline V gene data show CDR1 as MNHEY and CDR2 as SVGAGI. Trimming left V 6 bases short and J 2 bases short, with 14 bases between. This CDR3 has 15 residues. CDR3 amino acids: CASSPAEGAGNTIYF. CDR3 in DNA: TGTGCCAGCAGCCCGGCGGAGGGTGCTGGAAACACCATATATTTT.

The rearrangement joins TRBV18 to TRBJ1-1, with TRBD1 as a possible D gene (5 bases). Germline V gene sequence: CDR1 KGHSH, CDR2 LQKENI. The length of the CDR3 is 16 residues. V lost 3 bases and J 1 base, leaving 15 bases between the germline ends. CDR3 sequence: CASSPSADRGNTEAFF. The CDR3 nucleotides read TGTGCCAGCTCACCTTCAGCCGATAGGGGGAACACTGAAGCTTTCTTT. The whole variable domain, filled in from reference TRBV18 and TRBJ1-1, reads NAGVMQNPRHLVRRRGQEARLRCSPMKGHSHVYWYRQLPEEGLKFMVYLQKENIIDESGMPKERFSAEFPKEGPSILRIQQVVRGDSAAYFCASSPSADRGNTEAFFGQGTRLTVV.

The CDR3 region has the DNA TGCGCCAGCAGCGGAGGGGACCCAAATCAGCCCCAGCATTTT. This codes for CASSGGDPNQPQHF. This chain links TRBV5-1 with TRBJ1-5, with a tentative D call TRBD1 (5 bases). Deletions cut 4 bases from V and 4 bases from J, with 12 bases between. Per the germline V gene, CDR1 is SGHRS and CDR2 is YFSETQ. This CDR3 is built from 14 residues.

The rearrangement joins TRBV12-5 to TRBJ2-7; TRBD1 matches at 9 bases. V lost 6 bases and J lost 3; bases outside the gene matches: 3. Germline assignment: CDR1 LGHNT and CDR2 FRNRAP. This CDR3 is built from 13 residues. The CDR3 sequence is CASGPDRGYEQYF. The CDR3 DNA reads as TGTGCTAGTGGACCGGACAGGGGCTACGAGCAGTACTTC. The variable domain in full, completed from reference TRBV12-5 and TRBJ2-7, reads DARVTQTPRHKVTEMGQEVTMRCQPILGHNTVFWYRQTMMQGLELLAYFRNRAPLDDSGMPKDRFSAEMPDATLATLKIQPSEPRDSAVYFCASGPDRGYEQYFGPGTRLTVT.

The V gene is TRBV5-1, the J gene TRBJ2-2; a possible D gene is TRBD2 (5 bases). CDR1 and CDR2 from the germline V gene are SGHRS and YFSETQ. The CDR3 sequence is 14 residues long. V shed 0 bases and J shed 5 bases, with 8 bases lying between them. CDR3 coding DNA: TGCGCCAGCAGCTTGGAGCGGAATACCGGGGAGCTGTTTTTT. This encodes CASSLERNTGELFF.

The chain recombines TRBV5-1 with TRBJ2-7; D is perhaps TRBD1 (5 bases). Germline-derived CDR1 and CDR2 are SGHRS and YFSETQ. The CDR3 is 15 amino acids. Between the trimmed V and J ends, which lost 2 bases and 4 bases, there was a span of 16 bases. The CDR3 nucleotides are TGCGCCAGCAGCTTCGCCAGGGAAAAGGTGTACGAGCAGTACTTC. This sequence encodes CASSFAREKVYEQYF.

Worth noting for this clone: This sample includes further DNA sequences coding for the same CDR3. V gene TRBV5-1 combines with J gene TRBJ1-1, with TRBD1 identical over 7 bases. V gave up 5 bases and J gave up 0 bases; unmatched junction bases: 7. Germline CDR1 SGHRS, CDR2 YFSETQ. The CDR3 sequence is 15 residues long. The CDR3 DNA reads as TGCGCCAGCAGTCCAGGGGGACGGATGAACACTGAAGCTTTCTTT. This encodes CASSPGGRMNTEAFF.

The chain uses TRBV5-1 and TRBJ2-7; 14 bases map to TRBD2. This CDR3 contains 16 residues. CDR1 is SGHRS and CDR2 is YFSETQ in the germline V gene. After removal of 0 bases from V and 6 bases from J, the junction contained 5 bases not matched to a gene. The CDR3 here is CASSLGLAGGPGEQYF. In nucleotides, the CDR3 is TGCGCCAGCAGCTTGGGACTAGCGGGGGGGCCGGGCGAGCAGTACTTC.

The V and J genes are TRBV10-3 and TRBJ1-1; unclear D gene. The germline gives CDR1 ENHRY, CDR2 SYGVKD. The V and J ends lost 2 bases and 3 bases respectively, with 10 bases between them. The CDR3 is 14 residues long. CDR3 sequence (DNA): TGTGCCATCAGTGAGGGAGCTCGGGACACTGAAGCTTTCTTT. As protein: CAISEGARDTEAFF.

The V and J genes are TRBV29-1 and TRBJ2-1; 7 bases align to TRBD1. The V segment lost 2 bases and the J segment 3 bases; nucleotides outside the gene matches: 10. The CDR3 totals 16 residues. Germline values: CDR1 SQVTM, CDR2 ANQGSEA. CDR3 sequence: CSVEQAQGKSYNEQFF. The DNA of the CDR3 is TGCAGCGTTGAACAAGCACAGGGGAAGAGCTACAATGAGCAGTTCTTC.

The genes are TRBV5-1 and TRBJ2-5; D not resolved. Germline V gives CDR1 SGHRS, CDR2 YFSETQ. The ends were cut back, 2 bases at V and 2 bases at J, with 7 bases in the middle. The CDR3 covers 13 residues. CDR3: CASSFGDQETQYF. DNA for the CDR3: TGCGCCAGCAGCTTTGGAGATCAAGAGACCCAGTACTTC.

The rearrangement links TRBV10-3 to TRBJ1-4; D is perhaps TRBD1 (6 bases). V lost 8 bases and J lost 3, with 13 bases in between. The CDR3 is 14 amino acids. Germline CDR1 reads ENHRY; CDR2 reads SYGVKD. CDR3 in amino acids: CAISADSPNEKLFF. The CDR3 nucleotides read TGTGCCATCTCGGCGGACAGCCCTAATGAAAAACTGTTTTTT.

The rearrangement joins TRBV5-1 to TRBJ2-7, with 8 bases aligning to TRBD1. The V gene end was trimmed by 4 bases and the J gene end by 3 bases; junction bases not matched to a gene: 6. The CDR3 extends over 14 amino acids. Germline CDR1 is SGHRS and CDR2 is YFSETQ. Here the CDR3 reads CASSTQGAGYEQYF. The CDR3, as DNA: TGCGCCAGCAGCACCCAGGGGGCTGGCTACGAGCAGTACTTC.

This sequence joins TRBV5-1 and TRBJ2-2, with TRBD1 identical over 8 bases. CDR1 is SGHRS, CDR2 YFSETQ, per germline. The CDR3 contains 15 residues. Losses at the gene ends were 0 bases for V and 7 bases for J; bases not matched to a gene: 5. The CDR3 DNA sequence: TGCGCCAGCAGCTTGGCTACAGGGGGTAACGGGGAGCTGTTTTTT. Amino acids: CASSLATGGNGELFF.

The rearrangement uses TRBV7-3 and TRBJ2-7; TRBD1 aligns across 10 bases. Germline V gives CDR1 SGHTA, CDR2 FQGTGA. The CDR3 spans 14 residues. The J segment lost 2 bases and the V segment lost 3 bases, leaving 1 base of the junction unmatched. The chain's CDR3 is CASSFDRGPYEQYF. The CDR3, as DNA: TGTGCCAGCAGCTTCGACAGGGGGCCCTACGAGCAGTACTTC. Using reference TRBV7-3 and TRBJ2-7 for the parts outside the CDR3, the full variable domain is GAGVSQTPSNKVTEKGKYVELRCDPISGHTALYWYRQSLGQGPEFLIYFQGTGAADDSGLPNDRFFAVRPEGSVSTLKIQRTERGDSAVYLCASSFDRGPYEQYFGPGTRLTVT.

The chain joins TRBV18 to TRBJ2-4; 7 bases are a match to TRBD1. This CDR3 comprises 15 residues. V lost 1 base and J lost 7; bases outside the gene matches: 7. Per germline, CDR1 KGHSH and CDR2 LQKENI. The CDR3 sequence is CASSPRKDRANIQYF. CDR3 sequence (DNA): TGTGCCAGCTCACCACGGAAAGACAGGGCTAACATTCAGTACTTC. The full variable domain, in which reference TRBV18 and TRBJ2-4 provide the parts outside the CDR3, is NAGVMQNPRHLVRRRGQEARLRCSPMKGHSHVYWYRQLPEEGLKFMVYLQKENIIDESGMPKERFSAEFPKEGPSILRIQQVVRGDSAAYFCASSPRKDRANIQYFGAGTRLSVL.

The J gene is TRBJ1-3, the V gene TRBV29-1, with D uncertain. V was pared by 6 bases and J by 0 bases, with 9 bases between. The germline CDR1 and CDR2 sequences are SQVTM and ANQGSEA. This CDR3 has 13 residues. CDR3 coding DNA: TGCAGCGTGCAACTTAGCTCTGGAAACACCATATATTTT. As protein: CSVQLSSGNTIYF.

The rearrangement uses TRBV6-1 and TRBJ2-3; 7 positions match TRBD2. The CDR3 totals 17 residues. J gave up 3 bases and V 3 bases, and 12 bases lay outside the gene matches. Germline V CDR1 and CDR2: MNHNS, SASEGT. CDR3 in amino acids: CASSDTQAAGVTDTQYF. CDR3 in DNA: TGTGCCAGCAGTGACACCCAGGCCGCGGGAGTGACAGATACGCAGTATTTT.

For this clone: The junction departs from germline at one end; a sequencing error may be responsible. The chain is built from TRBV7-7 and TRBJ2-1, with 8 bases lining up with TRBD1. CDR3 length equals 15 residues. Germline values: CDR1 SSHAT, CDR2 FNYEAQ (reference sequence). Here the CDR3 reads CASSFTGGPYNEQFF. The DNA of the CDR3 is TGTGCTAGCAGCTTCACAGGGGGGCCCTACAATGAGCAGTTCTTC.

The CDR3, as DNA: TGTGCCAGCAGTTACACCGGGACTAGCGCCTACGAGCAGTACTTC. Its translation is CASSYTGTSAYEQYF. The chain employs TRBV6-5 and TRBJ2-7, with 10 positions matching TRBD2. The germline V gene encodes CDR1 MNHEY and CDR2 SVGAGI. This CDR3 has 15 amino acids. After removal of 2 bases from V and 2 bases from J, the junction contained 3 bases not matched to a gene.

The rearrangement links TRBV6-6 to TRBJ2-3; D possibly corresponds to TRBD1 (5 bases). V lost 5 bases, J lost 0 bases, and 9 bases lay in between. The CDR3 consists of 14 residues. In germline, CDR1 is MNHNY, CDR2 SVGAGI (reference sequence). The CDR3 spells CASSIRGSTDTQYF. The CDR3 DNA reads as TGTGCCAGCAGTATTAGGGGTAGCACAGATACGCAGTATTTT.

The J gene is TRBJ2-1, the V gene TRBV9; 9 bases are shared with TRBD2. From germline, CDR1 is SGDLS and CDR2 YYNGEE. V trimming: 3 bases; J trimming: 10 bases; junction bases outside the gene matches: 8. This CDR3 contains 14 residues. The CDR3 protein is CASSAAGGELEQFF. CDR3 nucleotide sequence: TGTGCCAGCAGCGCAGCGGGGGGAGAGTTGGAGCAGTTCTTC.

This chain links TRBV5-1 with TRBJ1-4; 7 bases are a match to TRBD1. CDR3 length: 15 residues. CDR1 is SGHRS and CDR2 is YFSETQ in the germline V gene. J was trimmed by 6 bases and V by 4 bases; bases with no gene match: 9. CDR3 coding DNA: TGCGCCAGCAGCGCGGGCGGGACAGTAGATGAAAAACTGTTTTTT. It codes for CASSAGGTVDEKLFF.

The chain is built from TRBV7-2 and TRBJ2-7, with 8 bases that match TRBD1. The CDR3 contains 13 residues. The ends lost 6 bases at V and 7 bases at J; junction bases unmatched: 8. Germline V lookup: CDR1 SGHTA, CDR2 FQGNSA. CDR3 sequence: CASRATGVREQYF. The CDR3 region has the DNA TGTGCCAGCAGAGCGACAGGGGTGAGGGAGCAGTACTTC.